The 27 T cell receptor beta chains below all came from one sample that was sequenced in a study of memory CD4+ T cells and cytomegalovirus serostatus. TCRdb's copy holds only in-frame clones and misses some; the assay was immunoSEQ multiplex PCR. This table has tens of thousands of clones, roughly 76% appearing once. The sort gate was single viable CD3+CD4+CD8-CD45RO+ cells for memory CD4+ T cells. Source material: memory CD4+ T cells from blood. The receptors come from an adult in good health and CMV-seronegative.

V gene TRBV6-1 combines with J gene TRBJ1-1; D remains unclear. With 2 bases removed from V and 14 bases from J, the gap between germline ends came to 12 bases. This CDR3 is built from 11 residues. Germline assignment: CDR1 MNHNS and CDR2 SASEGT. The CDR3 region is CASSEIWDLFF. The CDR3 nucleotides read TGTGCCAGCAGTGAAATTTGGGATCTATTCTTT.

The chain is built from TRBV28 and TRBJ2-7, with D possibly matching TRBD1 (6 bases). This CDR3 comprises 14 residues. V lost 6 bases and J 2 bases, leaving 14 bases between the germline ends. Germline CDR1 and CDR2: MDHEN and SYDVKM. The CDR3 loop is CASRSGDRPYEQYF. CDR3 in DNA: TGTGCCAGCAGATCCGGCGACAGGCCCTACGAGCAGTACTTC.

The V gene is TRBV25-1, the J gene TRBJ2-1; D might be TRBD2 (6 bases). CDR1 is MGHDK and CDR2 is SYGVNS in the germline V gene. The CDR3 runs 15 residues. Trimming pared 3 bases from V and 0 bases from J, leaving 9 bases between. DNA of the CDR3: TGTGCCAGCAGTGATGAGCGGGTCTCCTACAATGAGCAGTTCTTC. Its protein product is CASSDERVSYNEQFF.

The sample holds one count of this clone. The V gene is TRBV28, the J gene TRBJ1-3, with D hard to call. This CDR3 region has 16 residues. Germline V gene data show CDR1 as MDHEN and CDR2 as SYDVKM. V was trimmed by 6 bases and J by 0 bases, leaving 15 bases between them. CDR3 in DNA: TGTGCCAGCAGCCTGGGTTTCCTAAGCTCTGGAAACACCATATATTTT. It specifies CASSLGFLSSGNTIYF.

The chain joins TRBV6-1 to TRBJ1-5; D is ambiguous. Per the germline V gene, CDR1 is MNHNS and CDR2 is SASEGT. V lost 6 bases and J lost 6, with 12 bases in between. CDR3 length: 13 amino acids. CDR3 coding DNA: TGTGCCAGCAGGCCCGTTGAGGGTCAGCCCCAGCATTTT. This gives the protein CASRPVEGQPQHF.

This chain joins TRBV25-1 and TRBJ2-7, with D perhaps TRBD1 or TRBD2 (5 bases each). The V gene lost 4 bases and the J gene lost 2 bases, with 15 bases spanning the gap. CDR1 and CDR2 from the germline V gene are MGHDK and SYGVNS. This CDR3 is built from 15 residues. CDR3: CASSAPEDITYEQYF. As DNA, the CDR3 is TGTGCCAGCAGTGCCCCGGAGGACATTACCTACGAGCAGTACTTC.

The chain recombines TRBV30 with TRBJ1-2; TRBD1 agrees at 7 bases. V dropped 1 base and J dropped 5; count of bases not matched to a gene: 7. The germline V gene encodes CDR1 GTSNPN and CDR2 SVGIG (reference sequence). The CDR3 runs 14 residues. CDR3 protein: CAWSAQTGRYGYTF. The CDR3 coding sequence is TGTGCCTGGAGTGCACAGACAGGGCGATATGGCTACACCTTC. The whole variable domain, remainder taken from reference TRBV30 and TRBJ1-2, is SQTIHQWPATLVQPVGSPLSLECTVEGTSNPNLYWYRQAAGRGLQLLFYSVGIGQISSEVPQNLSASRPQDRQFILSSKKLLLSDSGFYLCAWSAQTGRYGYTFGSGTRLTVV.

V is TRBV5-8 and J is TRBJ1-3; no firm D call. The CDR3 totals 12 residues. Trimming removed 0 bases at V and 11 bases at J, with 9 bases between. CDR1 and CDR2 (germline): SGHTS, YDEGEE. DNA for the CDR3: TGTGCCAGCAGCTTGGTTCTTCCTTCCATATATTTT. Translation gives CASSLVLPSIYF.

The gene calls are TRBV29-1 and TRBJ2-1; 7 nucleotides align to TRBD1. CDR1 is SQVTM, CDR2 ANQGSEA, per germline. J was trimmed by 6 bases and V by 4 bases; bases with no gene match: 6. This CDR3 contains 13 residues. The CDR3 is CSVAGQESNEQFF. CDR3 in DNA: TGCAGCGTTGCCGGACAGGAAAGCAATGAGCAGTTCTTC.

The table lists this clone with a count of one. The chain links TRBV7-2 to TRBJ2-1; 9 bases fit TRBD1. CDR1 SGHTA and CDR2 FQGNSA come from the germline V gene. The CDR3 contains 12 residues. Trimming at V came to 5 bases and at J to 12 bases, leaving 5 bases not matched to a gene. CDR3 protein: CASSDRDRVQFF. The CDR3 DNA reads as TGTGCCAGCAGCGACCGGGACAGGGTGCAGTTCTTC.

The V call is TRBV10-1, the J call TRBJ2-3, with a weak D call TRBD2 (6 bases). CDR3 length: 13 residues. Between the trimmed V and J ends, which lost 7 bases and 0 bases, there was a span of 8 bases. CDR1 WNHNN and CDR2 SYGVQD come from the germline V gene (reference sequence). The CDR3 DNA follows: TGCGCCAGCAAAGGGACTAGCACAGATACGCAGTATTTT. Encoded protein: CASKGTSTDTQYF.

The chain carries TRBV10-1 and TRBJ1-1; D is undetermined. Between the trimmed V and J ends, which lost 6 bases and 1 base, there was a span of 9 bases. CDR1 and CDR2 from the germline V gene are WNHNN and SYGVQD (reference sequence). This CDR3 contains 13 residues. The CDR3 loop is CASRQSSNTEAFF. In nucleotides, the CDR3 is TGCGCCAGCAGACAGAGCTCGAACACTGAAGCTTTCTTT.

This sequence joins TRBV27 and TRBJ2-7, with 8 bases matching TRBD1. From germline, CDR1 is MNHEY and CDR2 SMNVEV (reference sequence). V dropped 6 bases and J dropped 0; count of bases not matched to a gene: 10. The CDR3 has 16 residues. Here the CDR3 DNA reads TGTGCCAGCAGGGGACAGGATCATCGAAACTCCTACGAGCAGTACTTC. It codes for CASRGQDHRNSYEQYF.

The chain employs TRBV9 and TRBJ2-3; D is possibly TRBD1 (6 bases). Germline CDR1 reads SGDLS; CDR2 reads YYNGEE. Trimming left V 0 bases short and J 5 bases short, with 13 bases between. The length of the CDR3 is 15 residues. The CDR3 is CASSVVGRGGDTQYF. The CDR3 DNA reads TGTGCCAGCAGCGTAGTGGGCAGGGGTGGAGATACGCAGTATTTT.

J is TRBJ1-5 and V is TRBV6-5; possible D gene TRBD1, 5 bases. This CDR3 has 16 amino acids. V was cut by 4 bases and J by 3 bases, with 16 bases left in between. Looked up from germline, CDR1 is MNHEY and CDR2 is SVGAGI. This CDR3 is CASSSRERGPNQPQHF. The CDR3 region has the DNA TGTGCCAGCAGTTCCCGCGAGAGGGGCCCCAATCAGCCCCAGCATTTT.

This clone was picked up one time. As DNA, the CDR3 is TGTGCCAGCAGTCGGGGACTAGTTCGGGGTGAGCAGTTCTTC. Translation: CASSRGLVRGEQFF. The chain is built from TRBV6-5 and TRBJ2-1, with 8 bases aligning to TRBD2. Germline CDR1 and CDR2: MNHEY and SVGAGI. This CDR3 is 14 amino acids long. Unmatched junction bases numbered 9, after V lost 5 bases and J lost 9 bases.

The V gene is TRBV10-3, the J gene TRBJ1-6; TRBD1 is a possible D gene (5 bases). The CDR3 has 14 amino acids. Germline CDR1 ENHRY, CDR2 SYGVKD. With 6 bases removed from V and 10 bases from J, the gap between germline ends came to 16 bases. CDR3 residues: CAISWEQGDSPLHF. The CDR3 DNA is TGTGCCATCAGCTGGGAGCAGGGAGACTCACCCCTCCACTTT.

V gene TRBV10-3 combines with J gene TRBJ1-4; D gene uncertain. The germline V gene has CDR1 ENHRY and CDR2 SYGVKD. The V and J ends lost 10 bases and 0 bases respectively, with 9 bases between them. The CDR3 has 13 amino acids. The CDR3 nucleotides are TGTGCCACCTCAGACCCAACTAATGAAAAACTGTTTTTT. Amino acids: CATSDPTNEKLFF.

The chain employs TRBV9 and TRBJ2-3, with D possibly being TRBD2 (5 bases). CDR3 length equals 14 residues. The germline V gene encodes CDR1 SGDLS and CDR2 YYNGEE. The ends were cut back, 0 bases at V and 8 bases at J, with 13 bases in the middle. The CDR3 DNA reads as TGTGCCAGCAGCGTAGGGACTTCCTCTGGTACGCAGTATTTT. Protein product: CASSVGTSSGTQYF.

By share, this clone ranks as medium-sized. This rearrangement joins TRBV4-2 to TRBJ1-3; the match to TRBD1 covers 7 bases. This CDR3 is 16 amino acids long. Germline CDR1 is LGHNA and CDR2 is YNFKEQ. Trimming at V came to 7 bases and at J to 0 bases, leaving 9 bases not matched to a gene. The CDR3 nucleotides are TGTGCCAGCACCCCCGGGACAGCCAACTCTGGAAACACCATATATTTT. It encodes CASTPGTANSGNTIYF.

Here the CDR3 DNA reads TGCAGTGCGTCGGAGACCCAGTACTTC. This translates into CSASETQYF. The gene calls are TRBV20-1 and TRBJ2-5; no definite D call. V gave up 6 bases and J gave up 5 bases, with 4 bases separating them. Germline V gives CDR1 DFQATT, CDR2 SNEGSKA (reference sequence). The CDR3 has 9 residues.

The chain carries TRBV20-1 and TRBJ2-3, with D unresolved. V lost 5 bases and J lost 2, with 5 bases in between. CDR1 is DFQATT, CDR2 SNEGSKA, per germline (reference sequence). The CDR3 consists of 11 residues. The CDR3: CSAGNTDTQYF. CDR3 DNA sequence: TGCAGTGCTGGCAACACAGATACGCAGTATTTT.

V is TRBV10-3 and J is TRBJ2-1; TRBD2 agrees at 10 bases. V shed 7 bases and J 1 base; nucleotides not matched to a gene: 7. This CDR3 comprises 16 residues. From germline, CDR1 is ENHRY and CDR2 SYGVKD. The CDR3 here is CAITPSGGVSYNEQFF. CDR3 sequence (DNA): TGTGCCATCACCCCAAGCGGGGGGGTGTCCTACAATGAGCAGTTCTTC.

The J gene is TRBJ2-2, the V gene TRBV19; D is unclear. V dropped 7 bases and J dropped 5 bases, with 5 bases sitting between them. Germline CDR1 and CDR2: LNHDA and SQIVND (reference sequence). The CDR3 length is 11 residues. The DNA of the CDR3 is TGTGCCAGTACCCATACCGGGGAGCTGTTTTTT. It translates to CASTHTGELFF.

The chain is built from TRBV6-5 and TRBJ2-1; 10 bases are shared with TRBD2. The V and J ends lost 0 bases and 4 bases, in that order; junction bases with no gene match: 3. There are 16 residues in the CDR3. Per the germline V gene, CDR1 is MNHEY and CDR2 is SVGAGI. CDR3 amino acids: CASSYSPSGGYNEQFF. CDR3 nucleotides: TGTGCCAGCAGTTACTCTCCTAGCGGGGGATACAATGAGCAGTTCTTC.

In this sample, this clone turned up a few times. The chain is built from TRBV6-5 and TRBJ2-3; 9 bases agree with TRBD2. V lost 3 bases and J lost 1; bases outside the gene matches: 2. Germline V gene sequence: CDR1 MNHEY, CDR2 SVGAGI. The CDR3 is 15 amino acids. The CDR3 bases are TGTGCCAGCAGTTATGGCGGGAGGGGCACAGATACGCAGTATTTT. This encodes CASSYGGRGTDTQYF.

The chain joins TRBV7-2 to TRBJ1-2; D gene unclear. This CDR3 is 15 amino acids long. The germline V and J ends were trimmed by 1 base and 2 bases, with 11 bases remaining between them. Germline CDR1 reads SGHTA; CDR2 reads FQGNSA. The CDR3 here is CASSLDATTNYGYTF. The CDR3 nucleotides read TGTGCCAGCAGCTTAGACGCCACCACAAACTATGGCTACACCTTC.